This T cell receptor beta chain was identified in a study of beta chain features in type 1 diabetes (dated by TCRdb to between 2017 and 2018). Notes on the research overall: Mean age, gender distribution, total cell number and subset yield did not differ between patients and healthy donors. The study compared TCRB repertoires of sorted circulating CD4+ T cell subsets between recently diagnosed type 1 diabetes patients and matched healthy donors. A total of 85 million to 110 million sorted cells were examined across all samples, and RNA yield correlated strongly with the number of cells per subset. Whereas all 28 donors provided naive and central memory subsets, regulatory and stem cell-like memory subsets were isolated from just 8 patients and roughly eight healthy donors. Results and caveats for the whole study, not just this receptor: PCR might favor shorter templates, but patient and control samples were amplified and corrected together, so any skew would affect both groups equally. HLA sub-analyses involved small numbers of individuals, so any influence of HLA type on TCRB rearrangement remained unresolved. Naive, central memory and regulatory TCRB repertoires appeared more similar among patients than among healthy donors. Because cDNA rather than genomic DNA was sequenced, highly expressing activated cells could have been over-represented, although no difference in activation and CD3 levels was found between groups. In all four CD4+ subsets, TCRB CDR3 length was moderately but significantly shorter in type 1 diabetes patients. At VDJ recombination sites, patients with type 1 diabetes made fewer insertions and deleted more nucleotides, a pattern implying thymic rearrangement abnormalities.

Notes on this clone: What this receptor recognizes is not known. No much larger clonotype is one base removed from it; base qualities were not supplied.

Taken from the germline V gene, the CDR1 and CDR2 loops are SGHRS and YFSETQ. Including the terminal cysteine and phenylalanine, the CDR3 comprises 13 residues. CDR3 DNA is the only sequence kept; it has 39 bases, read in frame from the first base. Trimming takes 4 bases from V and 5 bases from J, and the germline ends sit 12 bases apart. The High Capacity cDNA Reverse Transcription Kit was used to reverse transcribe all of the isolated RNA, meaning that expressed TCRB transcripts were what got sequenced. Naive, central memory and regulatory T cell samples underwent deep immunoSEQ sequencing, averaging approximately 3.3 million total reads per sample. After sorted cells were lysed in RLT buffer, RNA was extracted with DNase-treated RNeasy Micro or Mini kits, with the choice depending on cell number. To prevent cross-contamination, each cell subset was processed individually, whereas patient and healthy donor samples were processed jointly. TCRB sequences were amplified from cDNA with the immunoSEQ multiplex PCR, producing 87-bp fragments spanning the CDR3 region. Sequencing of the amplicons was performed on the Illumina HiSeq platform. On the study's bioinformatics: PCR bias was computationally corrected using synthetic template baselines, reads within Hamming distance 2 were collapsed, and singletons that could not be merged were discarded. Reads were aligned to IMGT to assign V, D and J genes, CDR3 length, and insertions or deletions at six rearrangement sites. Within each subset, clonotype counts were normalized to sorted cell number, and only after that were true diversity and Gini coefficients computed with the tcR R package. Repertoire sharing was quantified using the overlap coefficient calculated on TCRB nucleotide sequences. As a proxy for the pre-selection repertoire, out-of-frame TCRB sequences from naive cells were analyzed. TCRdb obtained this table from immuneACCESS and retained in-frame rearrangements with V and J assigned. These tables miss some clones; where compared with another copy, unresolved V genes account for less than half of the shortfall, and the remainder is unexplained. That table furnishes V, J and clone size, whereas the DNA furnished D and trimming. Recorded for this sample are 450,000 or so clones; over 9.5% of them occurred a single time. Less than 0.06% of the sample is in the top ten clones.

Each donor gave one peripheral blood draw, averaging roughly 120 mL, which was collected into heparinised tubes. A BD FACSAria II was used to sort naive, central memory, regulatory and stem cell-like memory CD4+ T cells with a panel that included CD45RO, CCR7, CD25, CD127, CD95 and CD27. Every sorted population had a purity above 95%. PBMCs were separated immediately by Lymphoprep density gradient centrifugation and were stained directly, without being cultured. Samples were stained and sorted in pairs, with one healthy donor and one patient per experiment, so that batch effects were minimized. The rearranged segments are TRBV5-1 and TRBJ2-5, with an unclear D gene assignment. The TCR sequence derives from a woman aged 18-30 years in good health. The sample consisted of naive CD4+ T cells from blood. Reading the label with the study, this specimen's cell subset or site is: true naive CD4+ T cells. The DNA is as follows: TGCGCCAGCAGCCCAGGCGAAGTTGAGACCCAGTACTTC. This yields the protein CASSPGEVETQYF.